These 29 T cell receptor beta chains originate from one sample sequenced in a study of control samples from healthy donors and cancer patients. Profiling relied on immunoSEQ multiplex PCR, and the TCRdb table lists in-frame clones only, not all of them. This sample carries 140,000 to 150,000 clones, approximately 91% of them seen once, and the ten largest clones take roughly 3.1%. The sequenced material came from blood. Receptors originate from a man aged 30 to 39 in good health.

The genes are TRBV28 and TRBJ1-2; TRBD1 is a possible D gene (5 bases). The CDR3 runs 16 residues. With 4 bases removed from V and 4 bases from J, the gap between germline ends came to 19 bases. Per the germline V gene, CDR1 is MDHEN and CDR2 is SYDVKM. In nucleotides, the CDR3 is TGTGCCAGCAGTTCCCCATGGAGGCAGGGAAGCTATGGCTACACCTTC. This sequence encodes CASSSPWRQGSYGYTF.

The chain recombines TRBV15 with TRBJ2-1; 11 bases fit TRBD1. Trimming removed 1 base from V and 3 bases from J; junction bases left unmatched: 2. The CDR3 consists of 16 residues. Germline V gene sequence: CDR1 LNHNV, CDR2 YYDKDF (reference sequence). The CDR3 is CATSRGGTGGYNEQFF. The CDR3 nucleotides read TGTGCCACCAGCAGAGGAGGGACAGGGGGCTACAATGAGCAGTTCTTC.

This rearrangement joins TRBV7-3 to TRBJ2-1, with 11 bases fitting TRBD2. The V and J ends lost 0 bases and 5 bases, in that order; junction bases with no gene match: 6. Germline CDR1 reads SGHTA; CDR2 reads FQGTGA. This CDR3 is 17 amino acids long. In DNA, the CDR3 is TGTGCCAGCAGCTTAACGATTGCTAGCGGGGGGCACAATGAGCAGTTCTTC. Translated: CASSLTIASGGHNEQFF.

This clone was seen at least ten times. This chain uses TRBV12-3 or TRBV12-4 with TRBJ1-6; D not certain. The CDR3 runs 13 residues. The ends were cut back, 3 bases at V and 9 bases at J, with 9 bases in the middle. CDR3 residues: CASSLGIGSPLHF. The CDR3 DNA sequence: TGTGCCAGCAGTTTGGGTATCGGTTCACCCCTCCACTTT.

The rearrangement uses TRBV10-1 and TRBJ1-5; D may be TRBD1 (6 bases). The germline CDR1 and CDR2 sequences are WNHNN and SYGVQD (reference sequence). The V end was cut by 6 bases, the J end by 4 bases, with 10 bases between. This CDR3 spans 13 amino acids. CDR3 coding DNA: TGCGCCAGCAGCACAGGGCTTAATCAGCCCCAGCATTTT. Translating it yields CASSTGLNQPQHF.

CDR3 in amino acids: CASKDRGSEAFF. CDR3 DNA: TGCGCCAGCAAGGACAGGGGGTCTGAAGCTTTCTTT. The chain carries TRBV10-2 and TRBJ1-1; 10 nucleotides line up with TRBD1. Looked up from germline, CDR1 is WSHSY and CDR2 is SAAADI. This CDR3 comprises 12 residues. J lost 6 bases, V lost 7 bases, and 2 bases had no gene match.

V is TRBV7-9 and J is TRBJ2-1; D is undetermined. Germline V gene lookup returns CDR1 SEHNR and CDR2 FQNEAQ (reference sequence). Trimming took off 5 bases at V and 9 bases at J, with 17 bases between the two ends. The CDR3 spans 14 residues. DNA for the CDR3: TGTGCCAGCAGCCCCCCCAAACAGTTACCTGAGCAGTTCTTC. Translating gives CASSPPKQLPEQFF.

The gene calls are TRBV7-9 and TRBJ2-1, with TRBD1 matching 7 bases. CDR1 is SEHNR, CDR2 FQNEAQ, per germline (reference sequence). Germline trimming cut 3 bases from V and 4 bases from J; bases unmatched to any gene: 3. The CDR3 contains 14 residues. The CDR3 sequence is CASSLGQQYNEQFF. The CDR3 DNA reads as TGTGCCAGCAGCTTGGGACAGCAATACAATGAGCAGTTCTTC.

CDR3 amino acids: CASSIDRGGTDTQYF. The CDR3 nucleotides read TGCGCCAGCAGCATCGACAGGGGAGGGACAGATACGCAGTATTTT. This sequence joins TRBV5-1 and TRBJ2-3; a weak D match, TRBD1 (8 bases). This CDR3 has 15 amino acids. CDR1 is SGHRS and CDR2 is YFSETQ in the germline V gene. V was clipped by 4 bases and J by 3 bases, with 15 bases between them.

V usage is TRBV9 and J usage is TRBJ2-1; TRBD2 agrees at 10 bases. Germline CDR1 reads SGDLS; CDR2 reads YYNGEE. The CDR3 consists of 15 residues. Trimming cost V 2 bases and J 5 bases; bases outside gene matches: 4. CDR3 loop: CASSVSLAGDNEQFF. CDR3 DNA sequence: TGTGCCAGCAGCGTTAGTCTAGCGGGGGACAATGAGCAGTTCTTC.

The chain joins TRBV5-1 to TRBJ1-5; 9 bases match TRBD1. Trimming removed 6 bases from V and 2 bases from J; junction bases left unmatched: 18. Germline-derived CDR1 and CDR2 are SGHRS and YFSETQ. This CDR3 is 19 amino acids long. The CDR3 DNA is TGCGCCAGCACCATTGAGGGGTCCACAGGGGGCTTTGGCAATCAGCCCCAGCATTTT. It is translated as CASTIEGSTGGFGNQPQHF.

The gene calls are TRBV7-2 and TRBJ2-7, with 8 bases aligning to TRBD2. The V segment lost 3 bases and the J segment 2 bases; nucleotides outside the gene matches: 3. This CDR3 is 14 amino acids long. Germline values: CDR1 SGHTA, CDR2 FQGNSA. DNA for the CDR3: TGTGCCAGCAGCTTGGGCGGGGGGCCCTACGAGCAGTACTTC. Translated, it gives CASSLGGGPYEQYF. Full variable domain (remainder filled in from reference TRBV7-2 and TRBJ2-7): GAGVSQSPSNKVTEKGKDVELRCDPISGHTALYWYRQSLGQGLEFLIYFQGNSAPDKSGLPSDRFSAERTGGSVSTLTIQRTQQEDSAVYLCASSLGGGPYEQYFGPGTRLTVT.

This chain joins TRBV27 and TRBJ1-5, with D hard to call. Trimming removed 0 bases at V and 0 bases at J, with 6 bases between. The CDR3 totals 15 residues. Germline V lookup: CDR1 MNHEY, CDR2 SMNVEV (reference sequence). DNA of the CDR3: TGTGCCAGCAGTTTATCTGGTACTAGCAATCAGCCCCAGCATTTT. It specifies CASSLSGTSNQPQHF.

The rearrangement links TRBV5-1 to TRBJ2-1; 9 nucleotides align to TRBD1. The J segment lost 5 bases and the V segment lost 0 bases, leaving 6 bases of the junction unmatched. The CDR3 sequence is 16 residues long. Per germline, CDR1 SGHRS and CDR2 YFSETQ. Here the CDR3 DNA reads TGCGCCAGCAGCTTGGCCGGGACAGGGTTGAACAATGAGCAGTTCTTC. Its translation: CASSLAGTGLNNEQFF.

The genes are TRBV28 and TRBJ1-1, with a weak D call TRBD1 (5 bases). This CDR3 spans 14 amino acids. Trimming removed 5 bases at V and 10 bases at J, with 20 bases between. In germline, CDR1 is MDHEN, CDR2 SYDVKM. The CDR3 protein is CASSNARDLWGAFF. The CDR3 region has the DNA TGTGCCAGCAGTAATGCCCGGGACTTATGGGGAGCTTTCTTT.

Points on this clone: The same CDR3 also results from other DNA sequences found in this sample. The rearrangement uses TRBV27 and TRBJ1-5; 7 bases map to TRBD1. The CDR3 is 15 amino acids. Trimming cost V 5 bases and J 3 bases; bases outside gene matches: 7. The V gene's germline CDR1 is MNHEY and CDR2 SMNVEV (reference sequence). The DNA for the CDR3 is TGTGCCAGCAGTCTCGCAGGGGGGCACAATCAGCCCCAGCATTTT. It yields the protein CASSLAGGHNQPQHF.

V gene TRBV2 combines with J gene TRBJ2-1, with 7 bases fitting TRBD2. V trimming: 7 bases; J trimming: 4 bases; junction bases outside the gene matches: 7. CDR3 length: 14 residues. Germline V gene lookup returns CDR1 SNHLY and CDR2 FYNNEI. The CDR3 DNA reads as TGTGCCAGCAAACCCAGCGGGGATTACAATGAGCAGTTCTTC. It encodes CASKPSGDYNEQFF.

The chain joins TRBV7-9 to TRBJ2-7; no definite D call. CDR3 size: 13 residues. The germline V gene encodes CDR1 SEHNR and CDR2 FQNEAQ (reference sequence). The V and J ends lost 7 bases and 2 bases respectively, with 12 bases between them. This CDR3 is CASIIDGTYEQYF. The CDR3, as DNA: TGTGCCAGCATCATAGACGGAACCTACGAGCAGTACTTC.

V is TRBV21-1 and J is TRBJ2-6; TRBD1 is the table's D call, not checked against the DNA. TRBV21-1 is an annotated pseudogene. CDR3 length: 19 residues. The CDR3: CASSKALRTGSSGANVLTF. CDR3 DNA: TGTGCCAGCAGCAAAGCGCTAAGGACAGGGAGCTCTGGGGCCAACGTCCTGACTTTC.

In nucleotides, the CDR3 is TGCAGTGCACGCAGAGGGAACACCATATATTTT. This sequence encodes CSARRGNTIYF. This chain joins TRBV20-1 and TRBJ1-3; D call uncertain. The CDR3 loop spans 11 amino acids. CDR1 DFQATT and CDR2 SNEGSKA come from the germline V gene (reference sequence). Trimming took 6 bases from V and 7 from J, leaving 10 bases between them.

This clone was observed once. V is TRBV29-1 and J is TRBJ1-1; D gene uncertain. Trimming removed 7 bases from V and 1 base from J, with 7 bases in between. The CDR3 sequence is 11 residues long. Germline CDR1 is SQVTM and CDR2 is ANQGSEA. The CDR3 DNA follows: TGCAGCGGTGACGGGAACACTGAAGCTTTCTTT. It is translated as CSGDGNTEAFF.

DNA for the CDR3: TGTGCCAGTAGTATAACCACGACAGGGCTAAGGCAGCCCCAGCATTTT. It specifies CASSITTTGLRQPQHF. The rearrangement joins TRBV19 to TRBJ1-5; 7 bases align to TRBD1. There are 16 residues in the CDR3. Germline-derived CDR1 and CDR2 are LNHDA and SQIVND (reference sequence). The V segment lost 2 bases and the J segment 7 bases; nucleotides outside the gene matches: 11.

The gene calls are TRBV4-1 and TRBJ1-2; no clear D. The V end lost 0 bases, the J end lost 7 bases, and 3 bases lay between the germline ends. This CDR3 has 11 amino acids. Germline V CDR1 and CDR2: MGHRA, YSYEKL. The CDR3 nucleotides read TGCGCCAGCAGCCAAGATGGTGGCTACACCTTC. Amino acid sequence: CASSQDGGYTF.

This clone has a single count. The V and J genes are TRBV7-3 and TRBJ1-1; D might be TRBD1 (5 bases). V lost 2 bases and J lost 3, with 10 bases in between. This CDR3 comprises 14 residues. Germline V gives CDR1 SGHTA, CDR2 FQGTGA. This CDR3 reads CASSLRGADTEAFF. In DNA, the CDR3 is TGTGCCAGCAGCTTACGAGGGGCGGACACTGAAGCTTTCTTT.

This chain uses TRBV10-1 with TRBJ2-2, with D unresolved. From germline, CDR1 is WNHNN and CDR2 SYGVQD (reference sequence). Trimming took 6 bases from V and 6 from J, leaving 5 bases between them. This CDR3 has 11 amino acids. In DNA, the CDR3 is TGCGCCAGCAGGGGCGCCGGGGAGCTGTTTTTT. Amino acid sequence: CASRGAGELFF.

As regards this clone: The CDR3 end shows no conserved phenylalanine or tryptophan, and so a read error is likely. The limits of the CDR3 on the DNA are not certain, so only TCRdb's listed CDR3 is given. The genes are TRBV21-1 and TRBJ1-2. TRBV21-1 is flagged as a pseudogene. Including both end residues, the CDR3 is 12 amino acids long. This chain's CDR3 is CASRRVFPPRRR.

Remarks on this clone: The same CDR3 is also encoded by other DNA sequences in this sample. This CDR3 is CASSYTHRGPYNEQFF. For the CDR3, the DNA is TGTGCCAGCAGTTACACCCACAGGGGTCCATACAATGAGCAGTTCTTC. The rearrangement joins TRBV6-5 to TRBJ2-1; 7 bases agree with TRBD1. This CDR3 comprises 16 residues. The J segment lost 4 bases and the V segment lost 2 bases, leaving 8 bases of the junction unmatched. Germline lookup yields CDR1 MNHEY and CDR2 SVGAGI.

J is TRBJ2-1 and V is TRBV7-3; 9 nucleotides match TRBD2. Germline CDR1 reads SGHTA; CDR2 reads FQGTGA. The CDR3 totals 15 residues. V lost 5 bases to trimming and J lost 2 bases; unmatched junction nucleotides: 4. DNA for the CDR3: TGTGCCAGCAGCCTAATAGCGGGGGCCTACAATGAGCAGTTCTTC. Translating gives CASSLIAGAYNEQFF.

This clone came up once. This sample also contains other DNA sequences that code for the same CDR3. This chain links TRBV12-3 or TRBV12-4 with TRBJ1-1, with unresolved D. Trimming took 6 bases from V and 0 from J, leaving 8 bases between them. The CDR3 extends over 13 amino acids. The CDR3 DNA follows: TGTGCCAGCAGCCTCAGTATGAACACTGAAGCTTTCTTT. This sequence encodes CASSLSMNTEAFF.